These 18 T cell receptor beta chains were all obtained from the same sample, sequenced in a study of long-term antiretroviral therapy in people with HIV. Assay version v3.0 of immunoSEQ was used, and it was run at survey level. Method: immunoSEQ multiplex PCR; TCRdb's copy keeps in-frame clones and lacks some. The sample carries under 35,000 clones, around 94% recorded once. Sequenced material: unsorted PBMCs, taken approximately 5 years after starting antiretroviral therapy. The receptors shown here come from a woman in her fifties or sixties with HIV.

The chain employs TRBV6-5 and TRBJ2-1, with 9 bases matching TRBD2. Germline V gene data show CDR1 as MNHEY and CDR2 as SVGAGI. Trimming cost V 6 bases and J 4 bases; bases outside gene matches: 7. CDR3 size: 15 residues. CDR3 sequence reads: CASSRAGGRYNEQFF. The CDR3 DNA reads TGTGCCAGCAGCAGAGCGGGGGGTCGTTACAATGAGCAGTTCTTC.

This chain joins TRBV5-8 and TRBJ1-5, with unresolved D. CDR3 length equals 15 residues. V was pared by 0 bases and J by 3 bases, with 10 bases between. Germline values: CDR1 SGHTS, CDR2 YDEGEE. The CDR3 here is CASSLGARHNQPQHF. CDR3 nucleotide sequence: TGTGCCAGCAGCTTGGGAGCCCGGCACAATCAGCCCCAGCATTTT.

The genes are TRBV7-2 and TRBJ2-2; D is undetermined. Germline V gene lookup returns CDR1 SGHTA and CDR2 FQGNSA. This CDR3 contains 16 residues. With 1 base removed from V and 4 bases from J, the gap between germline ends came to 13 bases. CDR3 DNA sequence: TGTGCCAGCAGCTTAGTGGCCCGCAGAGGCACCGGGGAGCTGTTTTTT. Its translation: CASSLVARRGTGELFF.

CDR3 in amino acids: CASSLRDGTNSPLHF. DNA for the CDR3: TGTGCCAGCAGCCTCCGGGACGGGACTAATTCACCCCTCCACTTT. J is TRBJ1-6 and V is TRBV2; possibly TRBD1 for D (5 bases). The CDR3 length is 15 residues. Germline V gene sequence: CDR1 SNHLY, CDR2 FYNNEI. V lost 6 bases, J lost 6 bases, and 15 bases lay in between.

The chain recombines TRBV5-1 with TRBJ2-2; 8 bases line up with TRBD1. Germline V gene sequence: CDR1 SGHRS, CDR2 YFSETQ. This CDR3 contains 14 residues. The V gene end was trimmed by 5 bases and the J gene end by 3 bases; junction bases not matched to a gene: 3. The CDR3: CASRPDRDTGELFF. The CDR3 coding sequence is TGCGCCAGCAGGCCGGACAGGGACACCGGGGAGCTGTTTTTT.

The chain carries TRBV4-1 and TRBJ2-7; D is unclear. The CDR3 sequence is 16 residues long. Trimming took 1 base from V and 3 from J, leaving 16 bases between them. Germline CDR1 MGHRA, CDR2 YSYEKL. The CDR3 DNA reads TGCGCCAGCAGCCAAGGGGCAGGTAACGTTGTCTACGAGCAGTACTTC. It codes for CASSQGAGNVVYEQYF.

The chain carries TRBV4-2 and TRBJ1-2; 7 bases are a match to TRBD1. With V trimmed by 0 bases and J by 1 base, 2 bases remained unmatched. This CDR3 spans 15 amino acids. The germline gives CDR1 LGHNA, CDR2 YNFKEQ. CDR3 sequence reads: CASSQETGYNYGYTF. The CDR3 nucleotides are TGTGCCAGCAGCCAAGAGACAGGGTATAACTATGGCTACACCTTC.

This sequence joins TRBV29-1 and TRBJ2-6, with D possibly matching TRBD1 (5 bases). Trimming shortened V by 1 base and J by 0 bases, and 16 bases separated the two germline ends. The CDR3 totals 18 residues. The germline CDR1 and CDR2 sequences are SQVTM and ANQGSEA. The CDR3 DNA follows: TGCAGCGTTGAAGGAACCCAGGACACCCCCTCTGGGGCCAACGTCCTGACTTTC. Residues: CSVEGTQDTPSGANVLTF.

The rearrangement joins TRBV9 to TRBJ2-5; D remains unclear. Trimming pared 0 bases from V and 2 bases from J, leaving 8 bases between. The CDR3 extends over 14 amino acids. Germline loops: CDR1 SGDLS, CDR2 YYNGEE. The CDR3 bases are TGTGCCAGCAGCGTAGGGCCGCGGCAAGAGACCCAGTACTTC. This translates into CASSVGPRQETQYF. The full variable domain, in which reference TRBV9 and TRBJ2-5 provide the parts outside the CDR3, is DSGVTQTPKHLITATGQRVTLRCSPRSGDLSVYWYQQSLDQGLQFLIQYYNGEERAKGNILERFSAQQFPDLHSELNLSSLELGDSALYFCASSVGPRQETQYFGPGTRLLVL.

The J gene is TRBJ1-1, the V gene TRBV6-8; TRBD1 matches 10 bases. In germline, CDR1 is MNHGY, CDR2 SAAAGT. The length of the CDR3 is 17 residues. With V trimmed by 4 bases and J by 8 bases, 16 bases remained unmatched. DNA for the CDR3: TGTGCCAGCAGTTCATTAAAGGGAGGAGACAGGGGGCGAGAAGCTTTCTTT. This encodes CASSSLKGGDRGREAFF.

This chain connects TRBV11-2 to TRBJ2-7; weak D call: TRBD2 (5 bases). The ends were cut back, 5 bases at V and 4 bases at J, with 15 bases in the middle. This CDR3 contains 14 residues. The V gene's germline CDR1 is SGHAT and CDR2 FQNNGV. The CDR3 here is CASSLNVPGYEQYF. CDR3 coding DNA: TGTGCCAGCAGCCTCAATGTACCGGGGTACGAGCAGTACTTC.

This clone was seen once. This chain connects TRBV21-1 to TRBJ2-7; the table's D call of TRBD1 was not tested on the DNA. TRBV21-1 is a documented pseudogene. This CDR3 has 15 residues. CDR3 bases: TGTGCCAGCAGCAAAGCGCGGGACAGGGGCTACGAGCAGTACTTC. It codes for CASSKARDRGYEQYF.

V usage is TRBV6-5 and J usage is TRBJ1-6; D call uncertain. Germline lookup yields CDR1 MNHEY and CDR2 SVGAGI. The CDR3 contains 16 residues. V gave up 0 bases and J gave up 6 bases, with 12 bases separating them. The CDR3 region is CASSYSFRQTNSPLHF. The CDR3 nucleotides are TGTGCCAGCAGTTACTCGTTCCGGCAGACTAATTCACCCCTCCACTTT.

The chain links TRBV30 to TRBJ2-5, with D perhaps matching TRBD1 (5 bases). The CDR3 spans 16 residues. The V gene's germline CDR1 is GTSNPN and CDR2 SVGIG (reference sequence). Trimming shortened V by 0 bases and J by 5 bases, and 19 bases separated the two germline ends. The CDR3, as DNA: TGTGCCTGGAGTGTAGTCCTTCCGCAGGGTACCGAGACCCAGTACTTC. It translates to CAWSVVLPQGTETQYF. Supplemented by reference TRBV30 and TRBJ2-5, the full variable domain reads SQTIHQWPATLVQPVGSPLSLECTVEGTSNPNLYWYRQAAGRGLQLLFYSVGIGQISSEVPQNLSASRPQDRQFILSSKKLLLSDSGFYLCAWSVVLPQGTETQYFGPGTRLLVL.

This sequence joins TRBV5-1 and TRBJ1-3; D is ambiguous. The germline CDR1 and CDR2 sequences are SGHRS and YFSETQ. The CDR3 length is 14 residues. Trimming stripped 4 bases from V and 4 bases from J, with 12 bases between. The CDR3 sequence is CASSPRAEGNTIYF. As DNA, the CDR3 is TGCGCCAGCAGCCCGAGGGCGGAGGGAAACACCATATATTTT.

The rearrangement uses TRBV19 and TRBJ1-1; D gene ambiguous. The ends were cut back, 10 bases at V and 1 base at J, with 7 bases in the middle. Germline values: CDR1 LNHDA, CDR2 SQIVND (reference sequence). This CDR3 is 11 amino acids long. The CDR3 DNA sequence: TGTGCCACCCGGCGGAACACTGAAGCTTTCTTT. Residues: CATRRNTEAFF.

V gene TRBV2 combines with J gene TRBJ1-4; tentative D call: TRBD1 (5 bases). The germline CDR1 and CDR2 sequences are SNHLY and FYNNEI. With 7 bases removed from V and 8 bases from J, the gap between germline ends came to 20 bases. The CDR3 covers 15 residues. The CDR3 sequence: CASKAFVRESEKLFF. CDR3 coding DNA: TGTGCCAGCAAAGCCTTCGTCAGGGAAAGCGAAAAACTGTTTTTT. The full variable domain, with the rest looked up from reference TRBV2 and TRBJ1-4, is EPEVTQTPSHQVTQMGQEVILRCVPISNHLYFYWYRQILGQKVEFLVSFYNNEISEKSEIFDDQFSVERPDGSNFTLKIRSTKLEDSAMYFCASKAFVRESEKLFFGSGTQLSVL.

The J gene is TRBJ2-5, the V gene TRBV5-4, with 8 nucleotides matching TRBD1. Germline V gene lookup returns CDR1 SGHNT and CDR2 YYREEE (reference sequence). V lost 3 bases and J lost 4; bases outside the gene matches: 11. The CDR3 has 16 amino acids. The CDR3 here is CASSSDMTGEAETQYF. The DNA of the CDR3 is TGTGCCAGCAGCTCCGATATGACAGGGGAGGCAGAGACCCAGTACTTC.